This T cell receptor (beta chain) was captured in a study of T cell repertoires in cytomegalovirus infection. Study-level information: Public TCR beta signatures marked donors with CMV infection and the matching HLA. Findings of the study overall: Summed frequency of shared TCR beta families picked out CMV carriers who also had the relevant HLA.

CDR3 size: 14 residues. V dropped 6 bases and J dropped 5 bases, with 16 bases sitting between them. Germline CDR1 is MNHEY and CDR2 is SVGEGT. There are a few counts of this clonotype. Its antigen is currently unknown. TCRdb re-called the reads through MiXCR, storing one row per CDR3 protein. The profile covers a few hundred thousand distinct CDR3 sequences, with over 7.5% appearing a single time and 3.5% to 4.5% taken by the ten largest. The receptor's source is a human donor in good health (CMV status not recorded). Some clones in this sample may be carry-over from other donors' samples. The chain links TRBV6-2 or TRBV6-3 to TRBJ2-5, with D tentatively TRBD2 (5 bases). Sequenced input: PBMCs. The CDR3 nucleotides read TGTGCCAGCAGCCGCCCCGGGGTGATCGAGACCCAGTACTTC. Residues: CASSRPGVIETQYF.